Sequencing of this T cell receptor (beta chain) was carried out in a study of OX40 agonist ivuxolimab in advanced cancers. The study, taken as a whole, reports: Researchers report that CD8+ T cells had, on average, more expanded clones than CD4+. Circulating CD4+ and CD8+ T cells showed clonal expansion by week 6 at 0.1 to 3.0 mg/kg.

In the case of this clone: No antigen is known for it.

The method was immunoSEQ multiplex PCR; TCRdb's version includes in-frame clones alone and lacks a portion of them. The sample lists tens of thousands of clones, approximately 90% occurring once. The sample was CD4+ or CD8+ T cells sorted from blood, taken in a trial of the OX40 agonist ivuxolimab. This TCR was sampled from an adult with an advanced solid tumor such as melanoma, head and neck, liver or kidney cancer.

For the CDR3, the DNA is TGTGCCAGCAGCGCCCGGGAGGGCTGGGAGCAGTACTTC. This translates into CASSAREGWEQYF. The V call is TRBV9, the J call TRBJ2-7; TRBD2 agrees at 8 bases. Per germline, CDR1 SGDLS and CDR2 YYNGEE. The CDR3 has 13 residues. With 3 bases clipped from V and 7 bases from J, the junction kept 6 bases outside the gene matches.